These 11 T cell receptor beta chains were all obtained from the same sample, sequenced in a study of blood T cell repertoires in COVID-19. The method was immunoSEQ multiplex PCR; TCRdb's version includes in-frame clones alone and lacks a portion of them. The sample lists some 500,000 clones, approximately 88% occurring once. Sequenced sample: PBMCs or T cells enriched from blood (not recorded which). Receptor source: a woman between 40 and 50 years old who had recovered from COVID-19.

The genes are TRBV7-8 and TRBJ2-1, with D possibly matching TRBD2 (6 bases). Trimming cost V 5 bases and J 5 bases, with 13 bases left between them. CDR1 is SGHVS and CDR2 is FQNEAQ in the germline V gene. The length of the CDR3 is 14 residues. For the CDR3, the DNA is TGTGCCAGCAGCCCCCTCTGGGGGGACAATGAGCAGTTCTTC. This gives the protein CASSPLWGDNEQFF.

The chain has TRBV14 and TRBJ1-1, with 8 bases aligning to TRBD1. CDR1 is SGHDN, CDR2 FVKESK, per germline. The CDR3 is 17 amino acids. Trimming cost V 4 bases and J 1 base; bases outside gene matches: 11. The CDR3 sequence is CASSRTWTGQGNTEAFF. The CDR3 DNA reads TGTGCCAGCAGCCGGACCTGGACAGGGCAAGGGAACACTGAAGCTTTCTTT.

The chain is built from TRBV5-1 and TRBJ2-5, with 8 bases lining up with TRBD2. The V and J ends lost 0 bases and 2 bases, in that order; junction bases with no gene match: 6. The CDR3 length is 16 residues. Germline values: CDR1 SGHRS, CDR2 YFSETQ. The DNA of the CDR3 is TGCGCCAGCAGCTTGGAGGTAGCGGGAATACAAGAGACCCAGTACTTC. This sequence encodes CASSLEVAGIQETQYF.

This chain joins TRBV19 and TRBJ1-1; maybe TRBD1 (5 bases). Germline CDR1 reads LNHDA; CDR2 reads SQIVND (reference sequence). The CDR3 totals 13 residues. Trimming removed 5 bases at V and 5 bases at J, with 12 bases between. CDR3 coding DNA: TGTGCCAGTAGTTTGGACATTGGGACTGAAGCTTTCTTT. Protein: CASSLDIGTEAFF.

This chain uses TRBV12-3 or TRBV12-4 with TRBJ2-7; D is ambiguous. This CDR3 spans 11 amino acids. The V end was cut by 5 bases, the J end by 4 bases, with 6 bases between. CDR3 sequence: CASSTFYEQYF. CDR3 DNA sequence: TGTGCCAGCAGTACTTTTTACGAGCAGTACTTC.

This clone was recorded at least ten times. The chain has TRBV5-5 and TRBJ1-2; 9 bases map to TRBD1. The CDR3 is made up of 16 amino acids. Germline values: CDR1 SGHKS, CDR2 YYEKEE (reference sequence). Germline trimming cut 4 bases from V and 0 bases from J; bases unmatched to any gene: 7. The CDR3 coding sequence is TGTGCCAGCAGCCCGAAACAGGGGGCCACTAACTATGGCTACACCTTC. Translating gives CASSPKQGATNYGYTF.

The rearrangement joins TRBV3-1 (or the pseudogene TRBV3-2) to TRBJ2-3, with TRBD2 identical over 7 bases. Looked up from germline, CDR1 is LGHDT and CDR2 is YNNKEL (reference sequence). With 2 bases clipped from V and 8 bases from J, the junction kept 13 bases outside the gene matches. The CDR3 is made up of 16 amino acids. The CDR3 DNA reads as TGTGCCAGCAGCCAAACTGGGAATCGCGGGAGAGGTACGCAGTATTTT. Encoded protein: CASSQTGNRGRGTQYF.

This clone showed up just once. V and J are TRBV30 and TRBJ1-2; 9 bases match TRBD1. This CDR3 is built from 16 residues. Looked up from germline, CDR1 is GTSNPN and CDR2 is SVGIG (reference sequence). The trim removed 0 bases at V and 5 bases at J, leaving 10 bases unmatched. The CDR3 spells CAWSVSPTGTGYGYTF. The CDR3 region has the DNA TGTGCCTGGAGTGTATCCCCAACCGGGACAGGGTATGGCTACACCTTC. Combining the CDR3 with reference TRBV30 and TRBJ1-2 gives the whole variable domain SQTIHQWPATLVQPVGSPLSLECTVEGTSNPNLYWYRQAAGRGLQLLFYSVGIGQISSEVPQNLSASRPQDRQFILSSKKLLLSDSGFYLCAWSVSPTGTGYGYTFGSGTRLTVV.

This rearrangement joins TRBV27 to TRBJ1-4; D might be TRBD1 (6 bases). CDR1 MNHEY and CDR2 SMNVEV come from the germline V gene (reference sequence). V lost 0 bases and J 6 bases, leaving 8 bases between the germline ends. The CDR3 totals 14 residues. The CDR3 protein is CASSLSSGDEKLFF. In DNA, the CDR3 is TGTGCCAGCAGTTTATCCTCAGGGGATGAAAAACTGTTTTTT.

This rearrangement joins TRBV27 to TRBJ2-7; 10 positions match TRBD1. This CDR3 is 15 amino acids long. V dropped 5 bases and J dropped 5; count of bases not matched to a gene: 9. Germline CDR1 reads MNHEY; CDR2 reads SMNVEV (reference sequence). CDR3 protein: CASSTSGTGDNEQYF. Written as DNA, the CDR3 is TGTGCCAGCAGTACTTCCGGGACAGGGGATAACGAGCAGTACTTC.

This clone has only a few counts. V gene TRBV4-2 combines with J gene TRBJ2-2; D uncertain. V lost 4 bases and J 3 bases, leaving 12 bases between the germline ends. Germline V lookup: CDR1 LGHNA, CDR2 YNFKEQ. This CDR3 contains 15 residues. The CDR3 region has the DNA TGTGCCAGCAGCCGACATACCTTGGACACCGGGGAGCTGTTTTTT. It is translated as CASSRHTLDTGELFF.